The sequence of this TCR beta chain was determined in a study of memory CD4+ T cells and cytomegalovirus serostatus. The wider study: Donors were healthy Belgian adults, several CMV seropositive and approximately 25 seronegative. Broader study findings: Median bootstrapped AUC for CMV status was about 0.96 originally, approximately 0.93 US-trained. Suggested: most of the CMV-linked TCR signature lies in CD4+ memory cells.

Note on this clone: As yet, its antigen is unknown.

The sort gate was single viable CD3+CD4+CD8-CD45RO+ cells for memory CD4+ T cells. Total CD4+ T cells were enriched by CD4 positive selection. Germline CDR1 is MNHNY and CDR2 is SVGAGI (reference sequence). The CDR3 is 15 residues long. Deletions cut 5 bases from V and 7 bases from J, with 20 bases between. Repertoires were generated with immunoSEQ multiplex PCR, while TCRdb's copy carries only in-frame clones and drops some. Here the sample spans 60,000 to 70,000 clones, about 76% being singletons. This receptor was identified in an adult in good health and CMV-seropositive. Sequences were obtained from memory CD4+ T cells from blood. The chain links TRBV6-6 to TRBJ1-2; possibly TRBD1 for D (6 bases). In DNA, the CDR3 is TGTGCCAGCAGTAACCTACAGGGATCGGCTCGTGGCTACACCTTC. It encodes CASSNLQGSARGYTF.